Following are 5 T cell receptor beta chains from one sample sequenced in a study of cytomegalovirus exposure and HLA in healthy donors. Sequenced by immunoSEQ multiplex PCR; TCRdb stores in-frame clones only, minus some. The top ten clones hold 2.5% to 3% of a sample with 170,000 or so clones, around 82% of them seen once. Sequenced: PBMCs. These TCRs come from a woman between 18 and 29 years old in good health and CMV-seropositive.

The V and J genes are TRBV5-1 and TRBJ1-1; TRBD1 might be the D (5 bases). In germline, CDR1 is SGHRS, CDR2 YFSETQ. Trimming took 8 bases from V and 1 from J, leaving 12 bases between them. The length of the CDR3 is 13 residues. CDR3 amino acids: CASQMGPNTEAFF. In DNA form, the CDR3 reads TGCGCCAGTCAAATGGGGCCGAACACTGAAGCTTTCTTT.

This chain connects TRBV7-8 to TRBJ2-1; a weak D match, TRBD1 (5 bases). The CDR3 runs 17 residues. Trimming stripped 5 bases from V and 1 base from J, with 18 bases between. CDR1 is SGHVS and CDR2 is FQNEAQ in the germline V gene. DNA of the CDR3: TGTGCCAGCAGCGCAGGGCAAGAGCGACGGTCCTACAATGAGCAGTTCTTC. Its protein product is CASSAGQERRSYNEQFF.

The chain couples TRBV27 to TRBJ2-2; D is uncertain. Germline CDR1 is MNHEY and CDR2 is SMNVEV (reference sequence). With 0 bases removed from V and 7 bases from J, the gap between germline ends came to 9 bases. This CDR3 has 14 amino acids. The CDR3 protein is CASSLSGSLGELFF. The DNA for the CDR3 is TGTGCCAGCAGTTTATCCGGTTCCCTCGGGGAGCTGTTTTTT.

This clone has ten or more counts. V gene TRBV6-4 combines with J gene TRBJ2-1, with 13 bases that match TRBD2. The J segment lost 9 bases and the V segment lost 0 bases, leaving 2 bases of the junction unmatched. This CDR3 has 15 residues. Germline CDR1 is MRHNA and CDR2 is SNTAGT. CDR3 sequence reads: CASSDSTSGGSEQFF. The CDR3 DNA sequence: TGTGCCAGCAGTGACTCGACTAGCGGGGGGAGTGAGCAGTTCTTC.

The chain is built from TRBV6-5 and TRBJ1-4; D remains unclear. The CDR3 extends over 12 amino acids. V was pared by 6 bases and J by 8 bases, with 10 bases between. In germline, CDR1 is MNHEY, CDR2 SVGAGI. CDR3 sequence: CASRGGVEKLFF. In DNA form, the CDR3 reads TGTGCCAGCAGGGGAGGTGTGGAAAAACTGTTTTTT.